This T cell receptor beta chain was found in a study of T cells expressing NK-cell markers. Background on the study: Seropositivity for HCMV was found in seven of the eight sequenced donors, with one seronegative.

TCRdb reprocessed the 5' RACE reads and reports one entry per CDR3 protein, with no DNA. The sample data list 250,000 to 300,000 distinct CDR3 sequences. The germline V gene encodes CDR1 KGHSH and CDR2 LQKENI. The CDR3 is 18 residues long. Sequenced material: blood T cells: a sorted CD56 or NKG2C T cell subset, CD4+ or CD8+ T cells, or bulk PBMC T cells (not recorded which). The chain uses TRBV18 and TRBJ1-5; the D gene TCRdb calls, TRBD1, cannot be checked with no DNA. The sequence was collected from a woman between 18 and 70 years old in good health. This CDR3 reads CASSPPRSPGIMNQPQHF.